This T cell receptor (beta chain) derives from a study of shared clonotypes between healthy human individuals. In the study overall: Participating donors consisted of a couple of women and a few men aged 18 to 49.

Partitioning of CD4+ cells yielded a CD45RA+ naive subset and a CD45RA-negative memory subset. The junction had 4 bases not matched to a gene; V was cut back by 0 bases and J by 8 bases. The V gene's germline CDR1 is KGHSH and CDR2 LQKENI. CDR3 size: 15 residues. Points on this clone: Its specificity is not known.

Study processing details: With immunoSEQ giving junction-only sequences and no quality scores, filtering differed. The repertoire was sequenced with immunoSEQ multiplex PCR; TCRdb's copy has only in-frame clones and lacks some. The V and J calls and clone size are taken from that table; D and trimming were inferred from the DNA. The data show 1 million to 1.2 million clones, about 72% seen once. Whole-study findings and limits: The study generally estimated greater richness for naive than memory subsets.

The clonotype originates from a man younger than 30 in good health. Some clones in this sample may be carry-over from other donors' samples. The sequenced material came from memory CD4+ T cells from PBMCs. The subset here: CD45RA-negative fraction. The gene calls are TRBV18 and TRBJ1-2, with 12 bases fitting TRBD1. CDR3 sequence reads: CASSPPGQGATGYTF. The CDR3, as DNA: TGTGCCAGCTCACCACCGGGACAGGGGGCGACGGGCTACACCTTC.